The sequence of this TCR beta chain was determined in a study of cytomegalovirus exposure and HLA in healthy donors. Study observations and caveats: Several of the most significant clusters appeared linked to common viral pathogens, based on a later analysis. Earlier results showed most TCR beta V segments being productive about 87% or about 30% of the time. A later analysis linked a missense variant in DCLRE1C to the trimming of TCR beta V and J genes. A later analysis associated approximately 17,000 TCR beta sequences with HLA alleles at a 0.05 false discovery rate.

Germline V CDR1 and CDR2: SGHTA, FQGNSA. The CDR3 is made up of 13 amino acids. Trimming removed 8 bases at V and 4 bases at J, with 14 bases between. Concerning this clone: Its antigen is as yet unknown.

In the PCR, 60 Vbeta and 13 Jbeta primers were used. Data came from immunoSEQ multiplex PCR; TCRdb stores just in-frame clones and leaves some out. In the table there are 75,000 to 90,000 clones, around 77% of which are singletons. The source of this sequence is a man in his fifties or sixties in good health and CMV-seronegative. The specimen sequenced was PBMCs. This rearrangement joins TRBV7-2 to TRBJ1-2; possibly TRBD1 for D (6 bases). This CDR3 is CASDQGSAYGYTF. CDR3 in DNA: TGTGCCAGCGACCAGGGGAGTGCCTATGGCTACACCTTC.